The entry below describes one TCR beta chain. This specimen comes from a study of control samples from healthy donors and cancer patients. This CDR3 spans 16 amino acids. The germline V gene has CDR1 SGHRS and CDR2 YFSETQ. V shed 4 bases and J 1 base; nucleotides not matched to a gene: 9. The assay was immunoSEQ multiplex PCR, and TCRdb's table has in-frame clones only and misses some. This sample has 85,000 to 90,000 clones; more than 75% occur once, and the top ten carry roughly 2.1%. The chain employs TRBV5-1 and TRBJ2-5; 8 positions match TRBD2. This receptor was obtained from a woman aged 40 to 49 in good health. Sequencing was performed on blood. CDR3: CASSPSPGLGQETQYF. The CDR3 nucleotides read TGCGCCAGCAGCCCCTCTCCGGGACTAGGCCAAGAGACCCAGTACTTC.